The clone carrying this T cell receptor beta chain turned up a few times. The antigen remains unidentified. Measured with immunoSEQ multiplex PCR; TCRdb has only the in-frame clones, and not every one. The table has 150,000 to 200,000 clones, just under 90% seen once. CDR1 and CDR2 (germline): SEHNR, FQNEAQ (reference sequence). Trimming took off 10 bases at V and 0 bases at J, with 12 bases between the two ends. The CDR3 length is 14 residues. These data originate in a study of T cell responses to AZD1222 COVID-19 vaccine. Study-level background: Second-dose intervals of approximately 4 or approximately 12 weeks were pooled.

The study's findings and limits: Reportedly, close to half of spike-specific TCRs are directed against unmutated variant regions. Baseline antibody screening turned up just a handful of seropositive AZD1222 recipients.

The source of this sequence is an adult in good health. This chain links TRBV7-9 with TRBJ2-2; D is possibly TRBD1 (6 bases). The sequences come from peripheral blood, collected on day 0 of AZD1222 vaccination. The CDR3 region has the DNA TGTGCCACCTCGGGACATTCGAACACCGGGGAGCTGTTTTTT. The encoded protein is CATSGHSNTGELFF.